A selection of T cell receptor beta chains follows, all from one sample in a study of control samples from healthy donors and cancer patients. Sequencing was performed with immunoSEQ multiplex PCR; in TCRdb, only in-frame clones are kept and a portion is missing. The sample carries around 130,000 clones, 89% recorded once. The sequenced sample consisted of blood. The source of these receptors is a man aged 45-60 years in good health. Both conserved end residues are part of each CDR3. A D gene is named only where the DNA matches it firmly. Some rows mark clone size as missing; the rest say once, few, many or name a class of expanded clone.

cdr3_nt: TGTGCCAGTACCCCCGGGCGGGGTAGGGCAGATACGCAGTATTTT; cdr3_aa: CASTPGRGRADTQYF; v_call: TRBV19; clone_size: .; cdr3_length: 15; d_call: .; j_call: TRBJ2-3
cdr3_nt: TGTGCCATCAGTCGACAGGGTGGCGAGTATGGCTACACCTTC; cdr3_aa: CAISRQGGEYGYTF; v_call: TRBV10-3; clone_size: .; cdr3_length: 14; d_call: TRBD1; j_call: TRBJ1-2
cdr3_nt: TGTGCCAGCAGTGTGACTAGCCTCGGGAACGAGCAGTACTTC; cdr3_aa: CASSVTSLGNEQYF; v_call: TRBV2; clone_size: .; cdr3_length: 14; d_call: TRBD2; j_call: TRBJ2-7
cdr3_nt: TGTGCCAGCAGTGGAACGACAGTACACTATGGCTACACCTTC; cdr3_aa: CASSGTTVHYGYTF; v_call: TRBV28; clone_size: .; cdr3_length: 14; d_call: .; j_call: TRBJ1-2
cdr3_nt: TGTGCCAGCAGCTTATCGCCTGATTATGGCTACACCTTC; cdr3_aa: CASSLSPDYGYTF; v_call: TRBV7-2; clone_size: .; cdr3_length: 13; d_call: .; j_call: TRBJ1-2
cdr3_nt: TGTGCCAGCAGTGATGCCGGGACAGGGTACTATGGCTACACCTTC; cdr3_aa: CASSDAGTGYYGYTF; v_call: TRBV2; clone_size: few; cdr3_length: 15; d_call: TRBD1; j_call: TRBJ1-2
cdr3_nt: TGTGCCAGTAGTATGACAGGGAACACAGCCTACGAGCAGTACTTC; cdr3_aa: CASSMTGNTAYEQYF; v_call: TRBV19; clone_size: .; cdr3_length: 15; d_call: TRBD1; j_call: TRBJ2-7
cdr3_nt: TGTGCCAGCATCCTCAGGGGCACTGAAGCTTTCTTT; cdr3_aa: CASILRGTEAFF; v_call: TRBV11-2; clone_size: .; cdr3_length: 12; d_call: .; j_call: TRBJ1-1
cdr3_nt: TGTGCCAGCAGCCAACAGAGAGATTATGGCTACACCTTC; cdr3_aa: CASSQQRDYGYTF; v_call: TRBV14; clone_size: .; cdr3_length: 13; d_call: .; j_call: TRBJ1-2
cdr3_nt: TGTGCCAGTACCTCTCGACAGACCACAGATACGCAGTATTTT; cdr3_aa: CASTSRQTTDTQYF; v_call: TRBV19; clone_size: once; cdr3_length: 14; d_call: .; j_call: TRBJ2-3
cdr3_nt: TGCGCCAGCAGCTTACAAGGAGGGATTTCCGGGGAGCTGTTTTTT; cdr3_aa: CASSLQGGISGELFF; v_call: TRBV5-1; clone_size: .; cdr3_length: 15; d_call: .; j_call: TRBJ2-2
cdr3_nt: TGTGCCAGTAGCCTCGCTTCGAGCTCCTATAATTCACCCCTCCACTTT; cdr3_aa: CASSLASSSYNSPLHF; v_call: TRBV19; clone_size: .; cdr3_length: 16; d_call: .; j_call: TRBJ1-6
cdr3_nt: TGTGCCAGCAGCTTAAGGCGCGGGGTGAACACCGGGGAGCTGTTTTTT; cdr3_aa: CASSLRRGVNTGELFF; v_call: TRBV11-2; clone_size: .; cdr3_length: 16; d_call: .; j_call: TRBJ2-2